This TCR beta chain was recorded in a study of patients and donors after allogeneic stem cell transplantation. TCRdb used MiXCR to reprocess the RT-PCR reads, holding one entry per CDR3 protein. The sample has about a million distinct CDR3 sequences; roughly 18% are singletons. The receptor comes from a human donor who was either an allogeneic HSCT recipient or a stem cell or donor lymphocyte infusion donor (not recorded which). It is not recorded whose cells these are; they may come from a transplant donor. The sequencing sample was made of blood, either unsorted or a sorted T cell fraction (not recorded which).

This CDR3 reads CASSNRDWAYNEQFF. The CDR3 DNA sequence: TGTGCCAGCAGTAACCGGGACTGGGCCTACAATGAGCAGTTCTTC. V usage is TRBV12-3 or TRBV12-4 and J usage is TRBJ2-1, with D perhaps TRBD2 (6 bases). V was pared by 5 bases and J by 2 bases, with 13 bases between. The CDR3 sequence is 15 residues long.